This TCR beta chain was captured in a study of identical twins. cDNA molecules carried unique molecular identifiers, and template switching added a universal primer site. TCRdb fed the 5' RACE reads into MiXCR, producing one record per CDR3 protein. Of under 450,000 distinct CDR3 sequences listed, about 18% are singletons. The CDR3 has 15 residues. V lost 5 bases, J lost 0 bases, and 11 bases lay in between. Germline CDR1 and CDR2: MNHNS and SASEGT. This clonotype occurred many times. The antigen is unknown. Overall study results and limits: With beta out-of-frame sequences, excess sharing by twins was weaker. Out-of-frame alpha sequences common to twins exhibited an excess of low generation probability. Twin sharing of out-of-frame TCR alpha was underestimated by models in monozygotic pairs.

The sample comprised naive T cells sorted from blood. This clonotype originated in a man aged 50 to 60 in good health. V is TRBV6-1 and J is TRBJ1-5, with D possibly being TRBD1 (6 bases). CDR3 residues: CASSPNRASNQPQHF. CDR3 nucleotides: TGTGCCAGCAGTCCCAACAGGGCTAGCAATCAGCCCCAGCATTTT.